Here is one TCR beta chain with its context. The source of the sample is a study of blood T cell repertoires in COVID-19. Across the whole study: COVID-19 samples, acute and convalescent, were from the United States, Italy and Spain. PBMCs, B-cell-depleted T cells, or T cells were the source of the cDNA or gDNA that made up the material.

Authors' methods: The authors estimated nucleated cell counts from reference gene primer amplification. Generated by immunoSEQ multiplex PCR, the TCRdb table keeps only in-frame clones and is missing some. Clone size and the V and J calls come from that table; the DNA yielded D and trimming. Of about 58,000 clones listed, about 78% are singletons. The CDR3 extends over 13 amino acids. Deletions cut 4 bases from V and 3 bases from J, with 9 bases between. CDR1 is SEHNR, CDR2 FQNEAQ, per germline (reference sequence). Sequenced material: peripheral blood. The rearrangement links TRBV7-9 to TRBJ1-1, with no clear D. This TCR was recovered from a human donor in a cohort sampled during active COVID-19. CDR3 sequence reads: CASSSDGDTEAFF. The CDR3 nucleotides are TGTGCCAGCAGCTCGGACGGGGACACTGAAGCTTTCTTT.